This T cell receptor beta chain appears in the sequencing data of a study of CD8 T cells in ankylosing spondylitis. Study conclusions and caveats: In ankylosing spondylitis patients, matched synovial fluid reportedly showed significant enrichment of disease-linked clones. Ankylosing spondylitis blood seemed to carry a telltale TCR beta motif made of eight highly homologous variants.

This clonotype was observed many times. The antigen is undetermined. CDR3 length: 14 residues. Germline CDR1 and CDR2: MNHEY and SMNVEV (reference sequence). Trimming removed 6 bases from V and 0 bases from J; junction bases left unmatched: 5. Quantitative barcoded 5'-RACE was used to prepare TCR beta libraries. MiXCR, run by TCRdb on the 5' RACE reads, gives a single entry per CDR3 protein. The sample shows 200,000 to 250,000 distinct CDR3 sequences, approximately 7.4% of them seen only once. The chain has TRBV27 and TRBJ2-7, with 7 bases that match TRBD1. This clonotype was obtained from a male donor with ankylosing spondylitis. Sequencing used blood, either unsorted or a sorted T cell fraction (not recorded which). The CDR3 sequence is CASRETGLSYEQYF. CDR3 coding DNA: TGTGCCAGCAGGGAGACAGGGCTCTCCTACGAGCAGTACTTC.